The 9 T cell receptor beta chains given below trace back to one sample, sequenced in a study of T cell responses to AZD1222 COVID-19 vaccine. TCRdb keeps only in-frame clones here, not all; method: immunoSEQ multiplex PCR. The table lists approximately 110,000 clones, approximately 88% of them singletons. The sequenced sample was peripheral blood, obtained on day 0 of AZD1222 vaccination. Every receptor here comes from an adult in good health.

The gene calls are TRBV19 and TRBJ1-5, with 7 bases fitting TRBD1. Germline lookup yields CDR1 LNHDA and CDR2 SQIVND (reference sequence). CDR3 size: 19 residues. V was clipped by 5 bases and J by 0 bases; unmatched bases: 16. The CDR3 loop is CASSADAAQGLYSNQPQHF. The CDR3 bases are TGTGCCAGTAGTGCCGACGCCGCACAGGGGCTGTATAGCAATCAGCCCCAGCATTTT.

This chain connects TRBV27 to TRBJ1-1; 7 bases line up with TRBD1. The CDR3 contains 12 residues. V shed 5 bases and J 4 bases; nucleotides not matched to a gene: 1. Looked up from germline, CDR1 is MNHEY and CDR2 is SMNVEV (reference sequence). CDR3 sequence: CASSNRGTEAFF. CDR3 nucleotide sequence: TGTGCCAGCAGTAACAGGGGCACTGAAGCTTTCTTT.

This clone was seen a single time. The chain links TRBV15 to TRBJ1-1; D may be TRBD1 (5 bases). This CDR3 contains 15 residues. Trimming removed 0 bases from V and 1 base from J, with 9 bases in between. CDR1 and CDR2 (germline): LNHNV, YYDKDF (reference sequence). The CDR3 coding sequence is TGTGCCACCAGCAGAGATCAGGGAGCGAACACTGAAGCTTTCTTT. The encoded protein is CATSRDQGANTEAFF.

The chain combines TRBV28 with TRBJ1-2; 7 nucleotides agree with TRBD1. The CDR3 is made up of 15 amino acids. Per germline, CDR1 MDHEN and CDR2 SYDVKM. The J segment lost 4 bases and the V segment lost 7 bases, leaving 12 bases of the junction unmatched. CDR3 coding DNA: TGTGCCAGCACCGGAACAGGGGCCCGCCCCTATGGCTACACCTTC. Its translation is CASTGTGARPYGYTF.

Concerning this clone itself: Different DNA sequences within this sample yield the same CDR3. This chain uses TRBV20-1 with TRBJ1-1, with D possibly matching TRBD1 (5 bases). Per germline, CDR1 DFQATT and CDR2 SNEGSKA (reference sequence). The CDR3 is made up of 11 amino acids. Trimming removed 1 base at V and 5 bases at J, with 5 bases between. This CDR3 reads CSARGGTEAFF. As DNA, the CDR3 is TGCAGTGCTAGAGGGGGGACTGAAGCTTTCTTT.

This clone was recorded a few times. The V and J genes are TRBV6-2 or TRBV6-3 and TRBJ2-3; 10 bases line up with TRBD1. The CDR3 extends over 16 amino acids. The V gene end was trimmed by 2 bases and the J gene end by 7 bases; junction bases not matched to a gene: 9. Per the germline V gene, CDR1 is MNHEY and CDR2 is SVGEGT. CDR3 nucleotides: TGTGCCAGCAGTTACGATGACAGGGGGCGCATGTATACGCAGTATTTT. This codes for CASSYDDRGRMYTQYF.

The J gene is TRBJ2-7, the V gene TRBV27; D unresolved. V shed 1 base and J shed 4 bases, with 11 bases lying between them. Germline CDR1 MNHEY, CDR2 SMNVEV (reference sequence). This CDR3 is built from 14 residues. CDR3 in DNA: TGTGCCAGCAGTTTATATCCGAACATATACGAGCAGTACTTC. It yields the protein CASSLYPNIYEQYF.

The chain carries TRBV6-6 and TRBJ1-1, with D tentatively TRBD1 (6 bases). Trimming removed 4 bases at V and 4 bases at J, with 13 bases between. CDR1 and CDR2 (germline): MNHNY, SVGAGI (reference sequence). CDR3 length: 14 amino acids. CDR3 coding DNA: TGTGCCAGCAGTTTTCAGGGAGGGGGCACTGAAGCTTTCTTT. Amino acid sequence: CASSFQGGGTEAFF.

The chain has TRBV19 and TRBJ1-2; D is undetermined. Trimming shortened V by 1 base and J by 0 bases, and 6 bases separated the two germline ends. This CDR3 region has 14 residues. Germline assignment: CDR1 LNHDA and CDR2 SQIVND (reference sequence). The CDR3 DNA follows: TGTGCCAGTAGTATAGGCGAAGCTAACTATGGCTACACCTTC. It codes for CASSIGEANYGYTF.